This TCR beta chain was retrieved from a study of regulatory T cells in long-lasting Graves disease. Study as a whole: Persistent Graves' disease denoted over 5 years of antithyroid drugs plus positive TSH receptor antibodies.

The CDR3 runs to 14 residues. CDR1 SQVTM and CDR2 ANQGSEA come from the germline V gene. V was clipped by 8 bases and J by 0 bases; unmatched bases: 7. Described time point: persistent/refractory GD, antithyroid drugs over 5 years with positive TRAb. PBMC-derived RNA was used for the TCR library. EDTA tubes received around 9 milliliters of collected peripheral blood. Relying on iRepertoire HTBI primers and Arm-PCR of CDR3 regions, the team built TCR beta libraries. A single record per CDR3 protein comes from TCRdb applying MiXCR to the multiplex PCR reads. The sample shows 650,000 to 850,000 distinct CDR3 sequences, roughly 30% of them seen only once.

This chain connects TRBV29-1 to TRBJ1-1, with 9 bases lining up with TRBD1. The sequences come from peripheral blood mononuclear cells (PBMCs), collected when the disease was refractory, from a patient treated with antithyroid drugs. This sequence was found in a female donor with Graves disease. The CDR3 DNA follows: TGCAGCATGTACAGGGGGCTGGTGAACACTGAAGCTTTCTTT. Protein: CSMYRGLVNTEAFF.